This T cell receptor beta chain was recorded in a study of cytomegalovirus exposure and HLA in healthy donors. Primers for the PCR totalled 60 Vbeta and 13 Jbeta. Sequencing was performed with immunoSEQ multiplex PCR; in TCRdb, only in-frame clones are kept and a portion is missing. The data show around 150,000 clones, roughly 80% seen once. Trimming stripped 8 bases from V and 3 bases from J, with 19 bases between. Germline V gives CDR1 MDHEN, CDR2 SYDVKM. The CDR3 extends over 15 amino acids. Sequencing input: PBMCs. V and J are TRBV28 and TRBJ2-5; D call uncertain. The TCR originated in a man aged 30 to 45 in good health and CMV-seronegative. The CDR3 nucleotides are TGTGCCAGCCTCCTCTTTACGGGTTTAGAAGAGACCCAGTACTTC. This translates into CASLLFTGLEETQYF.